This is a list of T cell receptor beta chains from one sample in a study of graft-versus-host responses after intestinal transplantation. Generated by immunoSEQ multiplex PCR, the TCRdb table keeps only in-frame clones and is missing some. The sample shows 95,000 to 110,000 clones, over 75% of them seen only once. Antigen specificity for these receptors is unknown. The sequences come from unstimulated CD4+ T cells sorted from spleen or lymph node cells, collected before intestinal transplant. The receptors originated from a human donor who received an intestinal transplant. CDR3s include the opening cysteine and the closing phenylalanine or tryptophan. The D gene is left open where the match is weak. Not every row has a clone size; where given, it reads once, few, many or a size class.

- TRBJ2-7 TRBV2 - CASISTWSSYEQYF TGTGCCAGCATTTCGACCTGGAGCTCCTACGAGCAGTACTTC
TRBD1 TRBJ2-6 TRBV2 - CASRQGAHSGANVLTF TGTGCCAGCAGGCAGGGGGCACACTCTGGGGCCAACGTCCTGACTTTC
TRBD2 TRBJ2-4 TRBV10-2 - CASSEGTSGIIQYF TGCGCCAGTAGTGAGGGGACTAGCGGAATCATTCAGTACTTC
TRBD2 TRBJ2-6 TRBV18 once CASSPWEGYSGANVLTF TGTGCCAGCTCACCTTGGGAGGGCTACTCTGGGGCCAACGTCCTGACTTTC
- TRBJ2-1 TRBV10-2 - CASSLRNEQFF TGCGCCAGCAGTCTCAGAAATGAGCAGTTCTTC
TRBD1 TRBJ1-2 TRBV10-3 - CAITPEEDRNYGYTF TGTGCCATCACGCCAGAAGAGGACAGGAACTATGGCTACACCTTC
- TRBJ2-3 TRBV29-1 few CSVGRSTDTQYF TGCAGCGTCGGTCGCAGCACAGATACGCAGTATTTT
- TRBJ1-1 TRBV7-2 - CASRREARGTEAFF TGTGCCAGCCGACGTGAGGCCCGAGGGACTGAAGCTTTCTTT
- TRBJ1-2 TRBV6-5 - CASSYSRGYGYTF TGTGCCAGCAGTTACTCGAGGGGCTATGGCTACACCTTC
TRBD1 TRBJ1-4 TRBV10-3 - CAISDDRGGEKLFF TGTGCCATCAGTGACGACAGGGGCGGTGAAAAACTGTTTTTT
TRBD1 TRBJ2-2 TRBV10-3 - CAGGQTTGELFF TGTGCCGGGGGACAGACCACCGGGGAGCTGTTTTTT
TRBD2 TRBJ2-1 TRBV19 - CASSIDTSGSVNEQFF TGTGCCAGTAGTATAGATACTAGCGGGAGCGTCAATGAGCAGTTCTTC
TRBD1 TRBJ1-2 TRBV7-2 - CASAPTGGYGYTF TGTGCCTCGGCCCCGACAGGGGGCTATGGCTACACCTTC
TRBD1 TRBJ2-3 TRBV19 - CATMDRATTDTQYF TGTGCCACTATGGACAGGGCTACCACAGATACGCAGTATTTT
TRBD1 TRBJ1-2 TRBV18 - CASSPNAGTGTNGYTF TGTGCCAGCTCACCAAACGCCGGGACAGGGACTAATGGCTACACCTTC
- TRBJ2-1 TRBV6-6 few CASSYSSARNEQFF TGTGCCAGCAGTTACTCTAGCGCCCGCAATGAGCAGTTCTTC
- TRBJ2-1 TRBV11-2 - CASSRRGSYNEQFF TGTGCCAGCAGTCGGAGGGGCTCCTACAATGAGCAGTTCTTC
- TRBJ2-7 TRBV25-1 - CASIGGGEQYF TGTGCCAGCATCGGAGGGGGCGAGCAGTACTTC
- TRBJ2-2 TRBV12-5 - CASGSPWQTGELFF TGTGCTAGTGGTTCGCCTTGGCAGACCGGGGAGCTGTTTTTT
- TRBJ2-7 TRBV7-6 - CASSLEVGQGYEQYF TGTGCCAGCAGCTTAGAGGTCGGGCAGGGTTACGAGCAGTACTTC
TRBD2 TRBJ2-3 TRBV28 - CASCSGSTDTQYF TGTGCCAGCTGTAGCGGGAGCACAGATACGCAGTATTTT
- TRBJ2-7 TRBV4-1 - CASSQDMADLREQYF TGCGCCAGCAGCCAAGATATGGCGGATCTACGAGAGCAGTACTTC
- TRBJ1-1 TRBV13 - CASRKEGPVNRVNTEAFF TGTGCCAGCAGAAAAGAGGGCCCTGTAAATAGGGTGAACACTGAAGCTTTCTTT
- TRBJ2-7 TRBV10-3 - CAISVIGAGRYYEQYF TGTGCCATCAGTGTCATTGGGGCAGGAAGATACTACGAGCAGTACTTC
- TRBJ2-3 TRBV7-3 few CASSLSRPGGADTQYF TGTGCCAGCAGCTTATCCCGACCCGGTGGGGCAGATACGCAGTATTTT
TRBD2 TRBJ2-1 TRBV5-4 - CASSSRKLAGLNEQFF TGTGCCAGCAGCTCGAGGAAACTAGCGGGACTCAATGAGCAGTTCTTC
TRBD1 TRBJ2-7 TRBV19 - CASSSPPGTGPHEQYF TGTGCCAGTAGTTCCCCCCCTGGGACAGGGCCCCACGAGCAGTACTTC
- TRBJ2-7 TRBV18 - CASSPSTREQYF TGTGCCAGCTCACCATCGACACGGGAGCAGTACTTC
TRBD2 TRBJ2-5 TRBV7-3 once CASSFLAGVGETQYF TGTGCCAGCAGCTTCTTAGCGGGAGTCGGAGAGACCCAGTACTTC
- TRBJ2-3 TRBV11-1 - CASSLAAGDTQYF TGTGCCAGCAGCTTAGCCGCCGGGGATACGCAGTATTTT
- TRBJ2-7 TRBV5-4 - CASSVRPGHPFYEQYF TGTGCCAGCAGCGTGCGGCCGGGACACCCATTCTACGAGCAGTACTTC
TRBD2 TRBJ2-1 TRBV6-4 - CASSGSRGGLLFF TGTGCCAGCAGTGGGTCGCGGGGGGGCCTTCTGTTCTTC
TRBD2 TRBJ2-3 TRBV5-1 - CASSLGLAGGLSTDTQYF TGCGCCAGCAGCTTGGGACTAGCGGGGGGGTTAAGCACAGATACGCAGTATTTT
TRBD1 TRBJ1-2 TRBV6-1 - CASSEETGGHYGYTF TGTGCCAGCAGTGAAGAGACAGGGGGACATTATGGCTACACCTTC
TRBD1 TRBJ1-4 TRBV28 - CASSLWPGQTNEKLFF TGTGCCAGCAGTTTATGGCCGGGACAGACTAATGAAAAACTGTTTTTT
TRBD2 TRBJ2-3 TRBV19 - CASSIGAGGPDTQYF TGTGCCAGTAGTATAGGAGCGGGGGGGCCGGATACGCAGTATTTT
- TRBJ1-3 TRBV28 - CASSPDGLSSGNTIYF TGTGCCAGCAGCCCCGATGGACTTTCCTCTGGAAACACCATATATTTT
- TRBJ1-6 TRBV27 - CASGELGGNGSPLHF TGTGCCAGCGGTGAACTTGGGGGCAATGGGTCACCCCTCCACTTT
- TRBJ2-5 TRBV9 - CASSVGLAHQETQYF TGTGCCAGCAGCGTAGGCCTAGCACACCAAGAGACCCAGTACTTC
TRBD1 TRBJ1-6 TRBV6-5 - CASSIQGASSPLHF TGTGCCAGCAGTATACAGGGGGCGTCTTCACCCCTCCACTTT
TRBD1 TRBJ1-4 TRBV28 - CASAPGTGGVIGTNEKLFF TGTGCCAGCGCTCCAGGGACAGGGGGGGTAATAGGAACTAATGAAAAACTGTTTTTT
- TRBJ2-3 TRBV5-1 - CASSSGLPGGGDTQYF TGCGCCAGCAGCAGCGGACTACCCGGAGGGGGAGATACGCAGTATTTT